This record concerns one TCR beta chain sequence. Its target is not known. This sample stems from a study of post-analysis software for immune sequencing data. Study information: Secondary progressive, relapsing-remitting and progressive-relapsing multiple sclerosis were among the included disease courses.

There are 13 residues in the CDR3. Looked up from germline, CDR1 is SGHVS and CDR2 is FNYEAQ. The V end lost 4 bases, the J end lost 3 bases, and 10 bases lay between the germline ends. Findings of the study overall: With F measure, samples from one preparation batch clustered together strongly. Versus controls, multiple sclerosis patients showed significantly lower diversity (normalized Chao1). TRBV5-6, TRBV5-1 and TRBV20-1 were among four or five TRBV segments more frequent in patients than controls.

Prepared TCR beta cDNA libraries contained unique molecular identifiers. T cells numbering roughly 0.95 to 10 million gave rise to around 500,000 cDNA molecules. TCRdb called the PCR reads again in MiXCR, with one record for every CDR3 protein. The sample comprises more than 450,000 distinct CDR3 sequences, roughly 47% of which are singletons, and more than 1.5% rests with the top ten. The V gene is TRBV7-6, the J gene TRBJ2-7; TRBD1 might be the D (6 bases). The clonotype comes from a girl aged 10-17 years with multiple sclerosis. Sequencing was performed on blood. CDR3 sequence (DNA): TGTGCCAGCAGCTCCAGGGGCTACTACGAGCAGTACTTC. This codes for CASSSRGYYEQYF.